Given below is one T cell receptor (beta chain) in context. Described time point: pre-treatment sample, taken before nivolumab and TIL therapy. This sample stems from a study of TIL therapy for anti-PD-1-resistant metastatic lung cancer. This CDR3 is 13 amino acids long. CDR1 and CDR2 from the germline V gene are SGHNT and YYREEE (reference sequence). V was trimmed by 3 bases and J by 7 bases, leaving 13 bases between them. Sequencing used immunoSEQ v3. Method: immunoSEQ multiplex PCR; TCRdb's copy keeps in-frame clones and lacks some. The profile shows tens of thousands of clones, 74% of them singletons.

The origin of this receptor is a woman between 30 and 79 years old with non-small cell lung cancer. The chain is built from TRBV5-4 and TRBJ1-1; D gene unclear. This material consisted of blood, taken at baseline. This CDR3 reads CASSSPLSYEAFF. CDR3 nucleotide sequence: TGTGCCAGCAGCTCGCCTCTCAGCTATGAAGCTTTCTTT.